This T cell receptor (beta chain) was observed in a study of monozygotic twins with inflammatory bowel disease. cDNA synthesis was performed in eight separate reactions for each sample. With the 5' RACE reads reprocessed, TCRdb shows one record per CDR3 protein and no DNA. The specimen's table records a few hundred thousand distinct CDR3 sequences. This CDR3 contains 17 residues. Findings and caveats of the study: No single strong signal or clonotype associated with IBD was supported.

With respect to this clonotype: Its antigen is not identified.

J is TRBJ1-5 and V is TRBV12-3 or TRBV12-4; TCRdb's D call of TRBD1 is untestable without DNA. Source material: blood. The receptor was derived from a human donor with ulcerative colitis or Crohn's disease, or a healthy co-twin of an affected twin (not recorded which). Here the CDR3 reads CASSLRLGGQDNQPQHF.